This paragraph covers one T cell receptor (beta chain) sequence. Trimming took 2 bases from V and 5 from J, leaving 18 bases between them. This CDR3 contains 16 residues. Germline-derived CDR1 and CDR2 are KGHSH and LQKENI. As to time point: peripheral blood 6 weeks after treatment start. Sequenced by immunoSEQ multiplex PCR; TCRdb stores in-frame clones only, minus some. Of just under 45,000 clones in the sample, 83% were seen once. The sample belongs to a study of PD-L1 blockade in urothelial cancer. Turning to the study itself: A median of about 130,000 T cells was found in the blood samples.

Specimen: PBMCs, collected around atezolizumab (anti-PD-L1) treatment. J is TRBJ2-5 and V is TRBV18, with D possibly TRBD2 on 5 matching bases. The clonotype originates from a man in his 60s with urothelial cancer. The CDR3 region has the DNA TGTGCCAGCTCACCAAGTGGGGATCCAACGGGGGAGACCCAGTACTTC. Amino acid sequence: CASSPSGDPTGETQYF.